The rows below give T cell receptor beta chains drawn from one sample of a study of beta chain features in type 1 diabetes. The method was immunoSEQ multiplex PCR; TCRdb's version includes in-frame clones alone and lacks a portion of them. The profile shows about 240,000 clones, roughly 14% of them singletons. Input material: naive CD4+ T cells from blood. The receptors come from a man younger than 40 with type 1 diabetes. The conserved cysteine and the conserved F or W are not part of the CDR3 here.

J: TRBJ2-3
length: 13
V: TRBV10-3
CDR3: AISGLAGDTDTQY

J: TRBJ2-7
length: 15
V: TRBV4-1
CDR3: ASSQDIAGQGFYEQY

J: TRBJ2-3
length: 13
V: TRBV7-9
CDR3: ASSRTGDNTDTQY

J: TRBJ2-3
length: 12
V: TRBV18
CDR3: ASSPQGLGDTQY

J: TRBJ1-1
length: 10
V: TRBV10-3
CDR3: AIRTGDTEAF

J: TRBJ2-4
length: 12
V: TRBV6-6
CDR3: ASSRREPDDIQY

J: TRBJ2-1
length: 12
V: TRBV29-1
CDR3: SVALAGTYNEQF

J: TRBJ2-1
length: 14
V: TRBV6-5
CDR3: ASSYTRLAGGNEQF

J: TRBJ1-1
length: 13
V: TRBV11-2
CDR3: ASSSNRDGNTEAF

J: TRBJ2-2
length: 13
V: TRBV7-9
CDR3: ATQGGGADTGELF

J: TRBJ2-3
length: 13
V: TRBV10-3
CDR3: AISEGSGVTDTQY

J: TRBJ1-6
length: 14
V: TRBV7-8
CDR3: ASSLKRGLDNSPLH